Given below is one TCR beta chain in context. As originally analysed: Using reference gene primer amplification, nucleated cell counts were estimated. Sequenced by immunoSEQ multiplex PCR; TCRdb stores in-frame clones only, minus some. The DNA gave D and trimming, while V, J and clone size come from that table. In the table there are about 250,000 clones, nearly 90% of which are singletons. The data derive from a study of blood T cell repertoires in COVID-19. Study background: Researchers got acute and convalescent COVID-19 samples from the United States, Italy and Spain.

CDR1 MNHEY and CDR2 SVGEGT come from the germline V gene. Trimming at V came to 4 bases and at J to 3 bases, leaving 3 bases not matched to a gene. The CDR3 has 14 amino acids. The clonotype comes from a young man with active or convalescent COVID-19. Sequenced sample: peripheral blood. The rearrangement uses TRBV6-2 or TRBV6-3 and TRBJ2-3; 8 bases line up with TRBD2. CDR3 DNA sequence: TGTGCCAGCAGTTCTGTAGCGGGGACAGATACGCAGTATTTT. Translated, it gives CASSSVAGTDTQYF.